This T cell receptor beta chain was documented in a study of T cell changes during pregnancy in multiple sclerosis. TCRdb's table, derived via immunoSEQ multiplex PCR, lists solely in-frame clones and lacks some. The sample consists of some 40,000 clones, less than 95% of them appearing once. The CDR3 contains 13 residues. CDR1 is SGHVS, CDR2 FNYEAQ, per germline. Trimming took 2 bases from V and 6 from J, leaving 8 bases between them. The TCR comes from a female donor with multiple sclerosis, enrolled in a pregnancy study. The sequencing used peripheral blood, collected in the third trimester of pregnancy. This chain links TRBV7-6 with TRBJ2-1, with D perhaps matching TRBD1 (5 bases). In nucleotides, the CDR3 is TGTGCCAGCAGCTTACGGACAATCAATGAGCAGTTCTTC. Amino acid sequence: CASSLRTINEQFF. The variable domain in full, completed from reference TRBV7-6 and TRBJ2-1, reads GAGVSQSPRYKVTKRGQDVALRCDPISGHVSLYWYRQALGQGPEFLTYFNYEAQQDKSGLPNDRFSAERPEGSISTLTIQRTEQRDSAMYRCASSLRTINEQFFGPGTRLTVL.